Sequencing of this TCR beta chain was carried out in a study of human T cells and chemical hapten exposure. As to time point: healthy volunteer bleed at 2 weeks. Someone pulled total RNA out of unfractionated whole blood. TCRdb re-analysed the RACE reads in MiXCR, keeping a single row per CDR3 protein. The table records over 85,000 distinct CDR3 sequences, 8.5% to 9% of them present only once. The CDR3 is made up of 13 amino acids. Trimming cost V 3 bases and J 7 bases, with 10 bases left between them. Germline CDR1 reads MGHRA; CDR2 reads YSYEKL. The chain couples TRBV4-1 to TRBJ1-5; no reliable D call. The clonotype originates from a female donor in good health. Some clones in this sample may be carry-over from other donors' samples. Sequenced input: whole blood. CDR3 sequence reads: CASSQAREQPQHF. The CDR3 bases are TGCGCCAGCAGCCAGGCAAGGGAGCAGCCCCAGCATTTT.